This T cell receptor (beta chain) was identified in a study of blood T cell repertoires in COVID-19 (dated by TCRdb to 2019 to 2021). Study-wide context: Samples from collaborators originated in the United States, Italy and Spain and spanned both the acute and convalescent phases of COVID-19. The material from the prospective study consisted of cDNA or gDNA derived from T cells, B-cell-depleted T cells, or PBMCs. Subjects who had been exposed to COVID-19, were actively infected with it, or had recovered from it provided the deeply sampled blood TCRbeta repertoires that made up the dataset. A freely available public database, intended as a resource for researchers studying the immune response to SARS-CoV-2, is where the repertoires were released. The samples were drawn from the first 160 participants of the ongoing ImmuneRACE study and from 1,254 subjects provided by 6 global collaborators. The sample metadata nearly always contained a de-identified subject ID, COVID-19 status, age in years and sex. Where available, HLA class I and class II types were obtained from metadata supplied by the sample provider rather than from assay-based typing.

Participants in the prospective study were enrolled through a virtual design, were aged about 18 to 90 years, and lived in under 25 United States geographic areas. In the prospective study, participants were assigned to cohorts based on the clinical history participants reported in a screening survey and a study questionnaire. Exposed participants had been in contact, within 2 weeks of entering the study, with a person who had a PCR-confirmed or clinician-diagnosed case of COVID-19. Each participant in the prospective study had whole blood, serum and a nasopharyngeal or oropharyngeal swab collected by mobile phlebotomists. Prospective study participants could optionally give additional blood draws and questionnaires over a roughly 2-month period. Before DNA extraction, prospective study blood samples were shipped either frozen or at room temperature. In the case of this clone: Its antigen remains unidentified. The sample holds no much larger clone one base away, and base qualities are not on file.

The immunoSEQ Assay, a bias-controlled multiplex PCR, was used to amplify TCRbeta CDR3 regions from genomic DNA. Per the original workflow: The number of nucleated cells in each sample was estimated by amplification of reference gene primers within the assay. Sequence reads were collapsed and filtered to measure the absolute abundance of every unique TCRbeta CDR3 rearrangement. Productive Simpson clonality was computed per sample as the square root of Simpson's diversity index over productive rearrangements. TCRdb carries this immuneACCESS record with in-frame sequences only. Its versions omit some clonotypes, under half of them owing to an unresolved V gene in the studies checked, with the rest unexplained. The DNA was the basis for D and trimming; V, J and clone size are from that table. This sample comprises 200,000 to 250,000 clones, 83% of them detected only once. 4.8% of the sample goes to the ten largest clones.

V is reduced by 5 bases and J by 0 bases, leaving a spacing of 19 bases between them. From the cysteine through the phenylalanine, the CDR3 covers 17 amino acids. Only the CDR3 part of the read is kept: 51 bases, read in frame from the first base. CDR1 SGHAT and CDR2 FQNNGV are derived from the germline V gene. What the authors observed across the whole study: The amount of clinical and demographic metadata varied by source and participant and was provided uncurated.

This TCR derives from a woman in her forties or fifties who had been exposed to COVID-19. The sequence links TRBV11-2 to TRBJ1-1; no D gene can be assigned with confidence. The material sequenced was PBMCs or T cells enriched from blood (not recorded which). In nucleotide form, the sequence is TGTGCCAGCAGCCTCATAACTAGTGGTTTTATGAACACTGAAGCTTTCTTT. This sequence encodes CASSLITSGFMNTEAFF. Supplemented by the reference TRBV11-2 and TRBJ1-1 proteins around the CDR3, the complete variable domain is EAGVAQSPRYKIIEKRQSVAFWCNPISGHATLYWYQQILGQGPKLLIQFQNNGVVDDSQLPKDRFSAERLKGVDSTLKIQPAKLEDSAVYLCASSLITSGFMNTEAFFGQGTRLTVV.